The TCR beta chain described here comes from a study of identical twins. CDR1 and CDR2 (germline): SGDLS, YYNGEE. Deletions cut 4 bases from V and 3 bases from J, with 10 bases between. The CDR3 consists of 13 residues. One entry per CDR3 protein, called by TCRdb with MiXCR from the 5' RACE reads. This table has some 730,000 distinct CDR3 sequences, about 20% appearing once. On this clonotype itself: Its antigen is currently unknown.

Overall study results and limits: Alpha sequences that were out-of-frame and twin-shared showed an excess of low generation probability.

The same sample was also studied in work on T cells expressing NK-cell markers. From that report: Topping the CD3+CD56-NKG2C+ fraction as well were these clonotypes, in a few donors.

The receptor was isolated from a woman in her late teens or twenties in good health. The sequencing sample was made of PBMCs. The V gene is TRBV9, the J gene TRBJ1-2, with no clear D. For the CDR3, the DNA is TGTGCCAGCAGCCCCGGATATGACTATGGCTACACCTTC. It translates to CASSPGYDYGYTF.